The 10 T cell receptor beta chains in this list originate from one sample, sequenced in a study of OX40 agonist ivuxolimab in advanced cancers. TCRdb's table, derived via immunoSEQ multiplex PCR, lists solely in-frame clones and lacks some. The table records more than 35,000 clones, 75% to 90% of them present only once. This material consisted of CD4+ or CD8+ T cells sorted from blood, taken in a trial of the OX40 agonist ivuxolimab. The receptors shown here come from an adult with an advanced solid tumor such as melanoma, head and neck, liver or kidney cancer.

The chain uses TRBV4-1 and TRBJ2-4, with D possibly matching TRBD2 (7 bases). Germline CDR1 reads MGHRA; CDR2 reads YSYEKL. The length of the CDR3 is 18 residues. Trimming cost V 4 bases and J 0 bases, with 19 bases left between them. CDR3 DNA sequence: TGCGCCAGCAGCCGGTCGGTGGAGGGGGAGGGAGCCAAAAACATTCAGTACTTC. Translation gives CASSRSVEGEGAKNIQYF.

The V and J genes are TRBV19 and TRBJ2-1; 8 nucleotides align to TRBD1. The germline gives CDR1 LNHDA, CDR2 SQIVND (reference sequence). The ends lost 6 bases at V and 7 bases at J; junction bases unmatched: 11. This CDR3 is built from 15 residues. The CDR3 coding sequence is TGTGCCAGTAGATCGGACAGGGTGGCGCGAAATGAGCAGTTCTTC. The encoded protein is CASRSDRVARNEQFF.

DNA for the CDR3: TGTGCCAGCAGCGCCCGGACAGCTAGCACAGATACGCAGTATTTT. It specifies CASSARTASTDTQYF. This chain links TRBV7-2 with TRBJ2-3; weak D call: TRBD1 (6 bases). The CDR3 contains 15 residues. V lost 5 bases to trimming and J lost 0 bases, with 12 bases between them. The germline V gene encodes CDR1 SGHTA and CDR2 FQGNSA.

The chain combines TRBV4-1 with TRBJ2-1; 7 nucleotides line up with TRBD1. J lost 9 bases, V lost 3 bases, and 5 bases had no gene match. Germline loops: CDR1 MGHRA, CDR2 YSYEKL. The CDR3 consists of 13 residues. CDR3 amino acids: CASSHPTGTEQFF. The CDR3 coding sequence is TGCGCCAGCAGCCACCCGACAGGGACTGAGCAGTTCTTC.

Here the CDR3 reads CASGLAADTQYF. DNA of the CDR3: TGTGCCAGCGGACTAGCGGCAGATACGCAGTATTTT. The chain uses TRBV6-5 and TRBJ2-3; TRBD2 agrees at 10 bases. CDR3 size: 12 residues. CDR1 and CDR2 (germline): MNHEY, SVGAGI. The V segment lost 8 bases and the J segment 4 bases; nucleotides outside the gene matches: 0.

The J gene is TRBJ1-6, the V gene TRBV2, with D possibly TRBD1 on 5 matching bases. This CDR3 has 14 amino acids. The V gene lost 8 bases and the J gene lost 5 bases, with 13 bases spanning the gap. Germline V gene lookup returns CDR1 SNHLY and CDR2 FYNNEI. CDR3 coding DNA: TGTGCCAGCTCGAGGGGCAGGGATAATTCACCCCTCCACTTT. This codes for CASSRGRDNSPLHF.

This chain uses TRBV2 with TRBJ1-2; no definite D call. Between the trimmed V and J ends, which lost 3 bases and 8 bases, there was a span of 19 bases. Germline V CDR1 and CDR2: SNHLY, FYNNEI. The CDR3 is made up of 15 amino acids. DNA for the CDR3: TGTGCCAGCAGTGATCGAGGACGGGCCGTGGTGGGCTACACCTTC. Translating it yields CASSDRGRAVVGYTF.

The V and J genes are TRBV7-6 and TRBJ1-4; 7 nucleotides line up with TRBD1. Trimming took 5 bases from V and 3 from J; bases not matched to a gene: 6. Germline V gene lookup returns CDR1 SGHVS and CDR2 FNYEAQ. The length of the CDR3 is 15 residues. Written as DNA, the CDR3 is TGTGCCAGCAGCCCAGGGACAGTTGCTAATGAAAAACTGTTTTTT. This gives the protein CASSPGTVANEKLFF.

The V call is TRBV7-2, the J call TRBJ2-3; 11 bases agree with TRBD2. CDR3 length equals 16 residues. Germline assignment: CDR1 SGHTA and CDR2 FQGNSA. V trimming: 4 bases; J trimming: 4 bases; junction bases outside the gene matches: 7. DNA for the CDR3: TGTGCCAGCAGCTCCAGACTAGCGGGATTGCCAGATACGCAGTATTTT. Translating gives CASSSRLAGLPDTQYF.

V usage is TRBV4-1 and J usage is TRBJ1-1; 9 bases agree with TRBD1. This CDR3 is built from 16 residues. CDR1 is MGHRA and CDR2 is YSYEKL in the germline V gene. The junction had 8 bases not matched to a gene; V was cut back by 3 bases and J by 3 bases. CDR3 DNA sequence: TGCGCCAGCAGCCATCCCGGGACAGGGAGGGACACTGAAGCTTTCTTT. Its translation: CASSHPGTGRDTEAFF.